What follows are 15 T cell receptor beta chains derived from one specimen sequenced in a study of OX40 agonist ivuxolimab in advanced cancers. Assay used: immunoSEQ multiplex PCR; TCRdb lists only in-frame clones, some missing. The repertoire holds about 20,000 clones, with approximately 70% as singletons. This specimen consisted of CD4+ or CD8+ T cells sorted from blood, obtained in a trial of the OX40 agonist ivuxolimab. The source of these receptors is an adult with an advanced solid tumor such as melanoma, head and neck, liver or kidney cancer.

V usage is TRBV28 and J usage is TRBJ2-5, with TRBD2 matching 10 bases. The junction had 11 bases not matched to a gene; V was cut back by 4 bases and J by 3 bases. The CDR3 totals 17 residues. Germline V gene data show CDR1 as MDHEN and CDR2 as SYDVKM. For the CDR3, the DNA is TGTGCCAGCAGTTACCTCCCTAGCGGGGGCACGAAAGAGACCCAGTACTTC. As protein: CASSYLPSGGTKETQYF.

CDR3 coding DNA: TGTGCCAGCACCTGGACAGGGGGCACCGGGGAGCTGTTTTTT. Amino acid sequence: CASTWTGGTGELFF. This chain uses TRBV2 with TRBJ2-2; TRBD1 aligns across 10 bases. The CDR3 sequence is 14 residues long. V shed 7 bases, J shed 4 bases, and the junction held 3 bases outside the gene matches. From germline, CDR1 is SNHLY and CDR2 FYNNEI.

The chain couples TRBV7-7 to TRBJ2-2, with 10 nucleotides matching TRBD1. V shed 5 bases and J 5 bases; nucleotides not matched to a gene: 5. The germline CDR1 and CDR2 sequences are SSHAT and FNYEAQ (reference sequence). There are 15 residues in the CDR3. The CDR3 bases are TGTGCCAGCAGCCGGGACAGGGGCTCTACCGGGGAGCTGTTTTTT. Residues: CASSRDRGSTGELFF.

This rearrangement joins TRBV21-1 to TRBJ1-5; the tabulated D call, TRBD1, remains unverified against the DNA. TRBV21-1 is given as a pseudogene. The CDR3 consists of 15 residues. CDR3 residues: CARGAPRVGNQPQHF. CDR3 bases: TGTGCCAGGGGGGCTCCCAGAGTAGGGAATCAGCCCCAGCATTTT.

The chain recombines TRBV5-4 with TRBJ2-2; a weak D match, TRBD2 (5 bases). Trimming took 6 bases from V and 3 from J, leaving 15 bases between them. The CDR3 has 15 residues. Germline CDR1 is SGHNT and CDR2 is YYREEE (reference sequence). The CDR3 loop is CASTLPGVYTGELFF. DNA of the CDR3: TGTGCCAGCACCCTTCCCGGGGTCTACACCGGGGAGCTGTTTTTT.

This clone was seen a handful of times. This chain uses TRBV5-1 with TRBJ2-7; TRBD1 matches at 7 bases. This CDR3 is built from 14 residues. From germline, CDR1 is SGHRS and CDR2 YFSETQ. The ends lost 2 bases at V and 0 bases at J; junction bases unmatched: 2. As DNA, the CDR3 is TGCGCCAGCAGCTTCTCAGGGGGCTCCTACGAGCAGTACTTC. Protein product: CASSFSGGSYEQYF.

This chain links TRBV19 with TRBJ1-1; D possibly corresponds to TRBD1 (6 bases). The germline V and J ends were trimmed by 10 bases and 1 base, with 13 bases remaining between them. Germline CDR1 and CDR2: LNHDA and SQIVND (reference sequence). The CDR3 is made up of 13 amino acids. The CDR3 bases are TGTGCCACCACGGACAGCCAGAACACTGAAGCTTTCTTT. This codes for CATTDSQNTEAFF.

This clone occurred once. This chain connects TRBV29-1 to TRBJ2-2; D not resolved. This CDR3 has 11 amino acids. CDR1 is SQVTM and CDR2 is ANQGSEA in the germline V gene. Trimming removed 5 bases at V and 3 bases at J, with 4 bases between. For the CDR3, the DNA is TGCAGCGTTTTTGACACCGGGGAGCTGTTTTTT. Translating it yields CSVFDTGELFF.

The V and J genes are TRBV6-6 and TRBJ1-5; tentative D call: TRBD1 (5 bases). Germline-derived CDR1 and CDR2 are MNHNY and SVGAGI (reference sequence). This CDR3 is 15 amino acids long. The V gene lost 6 bases and the J gene lost 1 base, with 13 bases spanning the gap. CDR3: CASREGVRSNQPQHF. The DNA for the CDR3 is TGTGCCAGCAGGGAAGGGGTACGGAGCAATCAGCCCCAGCATTTT.

The gene calls are TRBV9 and TRBJ1-2, with a tentative D call TRBD1 (6 bases). Germline CDR1 is SGDLS and CDR2 is YYNGEE. The CDR3 spans 16 residues. Trimming removed 3 bases from V and 4 bases from J, with 19 bases in between. The DNA for the CDR3 is TGTGCCAGCAGCGAGATCCCGGACAGAGACCCCTATGGCTACACCTTC. Translation: CASSEIPDRDPYGYTF.

V is TRBV7-2 and J is TRBJ1-5; possible D gene TRBD1, 5 bases. This CDR3 is 15 amino acids long. V dropped 6 bases and J dropped 0 bases, with 12 bases sitting between them. Germline V gene data show CDR1 as SGHTA and CDR2 as FQGNSA. The CDR3 reads CASRAGSYSNQPQHF. CDR3 coding DNA: TGTGCCAGCAGGGCAGGGAGTTATAGCAATCAGCCCCAGCATTTT.

The V call is TRBV6-4, the J call TRBJ2-3; D unclear. The CDR3 totals 13 residues. Per germline, CDR1 MRHNA and CDR2 SNTAGT. V lost 3 bases, J lost 3 bases, and 7 bases lay in between. In nucleotides, the CDR3 is TGTGCCAGCAGTGAATCCGCAACAGATACGCAGTATTTT. Protein sequence: CASSESATDTQYF.

The V call is TRBV29-1, the J call TRBJ1-4, with 7 bases identical to TRBD1. The V gene end was trimmed by 7 bases and the J gene end by 0 bases; junction bases not matched to a gene: 5. Germline values: CDR1 SQVTM, CDR2 ANQGSEA. CDR3 length: 14 residues. The chain's CDR3 is CSARGTATNEKLFF. The CDR3 DNA is TGCAGCGCCAGGGGGACAGCAACTAATGAAAAACTGTTTTTT.

J is TRBJ1-5 and V is TRBV2, with no clear D. This CDR3 has 13 residues. V lost 8 bases and J 0 bases, leaving 8 bases between the germline ends. Germline V gene lookup returns CDR1 SNHLY and CDR2 FYNNEI. The CDR3 sequence: CASSGYSNQPQHF. The CDR3 DNA sequence: TGTGCCAGCTCGGGCTATAGCAATCAGCCCCAGCATTTT.

The V gene is TRBV27, the J gene TRBJ2-5, with 12 bases that match TRBD2. CDR3 length equals 14 residues. J was trimmed by 5 bases and V by 6 bases; bases with no gene match: 4. CDR1 and CDR2 (germline): MNHEY, SMNVEV (reference sequence). The CDR3 sequence: CASRLAGGRETQYF. CDR3 nucleotides: TGTGCCAGCAGACTAGCGGGGGGAAGGGAGACCCAGTACTTC.